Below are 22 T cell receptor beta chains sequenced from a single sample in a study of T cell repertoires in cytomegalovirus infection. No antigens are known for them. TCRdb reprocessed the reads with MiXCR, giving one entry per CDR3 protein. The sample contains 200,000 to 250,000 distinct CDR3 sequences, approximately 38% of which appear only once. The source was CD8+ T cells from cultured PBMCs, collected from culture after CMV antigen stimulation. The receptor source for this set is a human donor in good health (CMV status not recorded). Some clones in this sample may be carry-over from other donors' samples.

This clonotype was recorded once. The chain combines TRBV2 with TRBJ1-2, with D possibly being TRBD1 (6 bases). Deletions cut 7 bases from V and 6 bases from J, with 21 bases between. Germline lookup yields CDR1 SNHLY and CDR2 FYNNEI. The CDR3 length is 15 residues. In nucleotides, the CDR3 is TGTGCCAGCACTGCCAACCTTCGGACAGCTCATGGCTACACCTTC. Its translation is CASTANLRTAHGYTF.

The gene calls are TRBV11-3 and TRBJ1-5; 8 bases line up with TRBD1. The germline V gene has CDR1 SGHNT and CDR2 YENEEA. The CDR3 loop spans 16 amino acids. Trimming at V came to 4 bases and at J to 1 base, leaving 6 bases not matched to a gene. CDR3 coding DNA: TGTGCCAGCAGCTGGACAGGGTTCTCAAGCAATCAGCCCCAGCATTTT. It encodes CASSWTGFSSNQPQHF. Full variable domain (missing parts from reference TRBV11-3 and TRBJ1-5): EAGVVQSPRYKIIEKKQPVAFWCNPISGHNTLYWYLQNLGQGPELLIRYENEEAVDDSQLPKDRFSAERLKGVDSTLKIQPAELGDSAVYLCASSWTGFSSNQPQHFGDGTRLSIL.

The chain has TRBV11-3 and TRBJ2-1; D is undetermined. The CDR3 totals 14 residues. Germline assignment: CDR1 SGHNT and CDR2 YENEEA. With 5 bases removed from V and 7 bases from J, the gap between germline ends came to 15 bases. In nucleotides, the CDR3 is TGTGCCAGCAGCCCTTCCGGCGAAAGTAATGAGCAGTTCTTC. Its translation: CASSPSGESNEQFF.

The CDR3 spells CASAWAGGDYEQYF. The CDR3 coding sequence is TGTGCCAGTGCCTGGGCAGGGGGAGACTACGAGCAGTACTTC. The chain recombines TRBV19 with TRBJ2-7; 7 bases match TRBD1. CDR1 and CDR2 from the germline V gene are LNHDA and SQIVND (reference sequence). The V gene end was trimmed by 8 bases and the J gene end by 3 bases; junction bases not matched to a gene: 10. The length of the CDR3 is 14 residues.

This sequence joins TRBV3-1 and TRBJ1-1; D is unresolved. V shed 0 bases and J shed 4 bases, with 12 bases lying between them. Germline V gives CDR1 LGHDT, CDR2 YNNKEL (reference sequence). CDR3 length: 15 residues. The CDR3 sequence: CASSQDGVIGTEAFF. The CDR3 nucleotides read TGTGCCAGCAGCCAAGATGGGGTTATTGGCACTGAAGCTTTCTTT.

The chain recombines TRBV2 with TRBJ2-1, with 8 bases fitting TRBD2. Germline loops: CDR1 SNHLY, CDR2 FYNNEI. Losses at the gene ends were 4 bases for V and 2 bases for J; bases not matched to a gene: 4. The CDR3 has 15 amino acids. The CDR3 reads CASSGGGRPYNEQFF. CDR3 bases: TGTGCCAGCAGTGGGGGCGGGAGGCCCTACAATGAGCAGTTCTTC. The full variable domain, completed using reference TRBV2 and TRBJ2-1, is EPEVTQTPSHQVTQMGQEVILRCVPISNHLYFYWYRQILGQKVEFLVSFYNNEISEKSEIFDDQFSVERPDGSNFTLKIRSTKLEDSAMYFCASSGGGRPYNEQFFGPGTRLTVL.

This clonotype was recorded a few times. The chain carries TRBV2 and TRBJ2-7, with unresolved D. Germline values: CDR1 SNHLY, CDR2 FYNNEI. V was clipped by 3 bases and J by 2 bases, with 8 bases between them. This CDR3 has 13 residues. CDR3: CASSDNLAYEQYF. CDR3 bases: TGTGCCAGCAGTGATAACCTAGCCTACGAGCAGTACTTC.

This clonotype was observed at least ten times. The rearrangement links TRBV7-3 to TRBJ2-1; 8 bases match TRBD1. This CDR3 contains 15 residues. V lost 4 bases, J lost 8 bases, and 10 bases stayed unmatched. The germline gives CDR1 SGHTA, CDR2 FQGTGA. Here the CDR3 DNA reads TGTGCCAGCAGCTCCCGGACAGGGATGAGCGATGAGCAGTTCTTC. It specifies CASSSRTGMSDEQFF.

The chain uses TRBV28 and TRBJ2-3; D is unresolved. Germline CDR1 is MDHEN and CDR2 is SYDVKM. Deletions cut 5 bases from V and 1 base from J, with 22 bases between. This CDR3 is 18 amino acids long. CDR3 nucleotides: TGTGCCAGCAGTCCCGCGGTCGTAGTCATCGAGGGCACAGATACGCAGTATTTT. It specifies CASSPAVVVIEGTDTQYF.

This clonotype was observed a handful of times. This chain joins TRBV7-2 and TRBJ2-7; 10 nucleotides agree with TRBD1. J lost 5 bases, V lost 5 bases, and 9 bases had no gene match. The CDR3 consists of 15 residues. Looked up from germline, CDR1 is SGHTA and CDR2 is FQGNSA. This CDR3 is CASSRDRGPLDEQYF. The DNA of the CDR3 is TGTGCCAGCAGCCGGGACAGGGGCCCCTTGGACGAGCAGTACTTC.

The CDR3 bases are TGTGCCAGCAGTACAAGCGGGTTCCGCTCCTACGAGCAGTACTTC. Amino acid sequence: CASSTSGFRSYEQYF. The J gene is TRBJ2-7, the V gene TRBV27, with D perhaps matching TRBD2 (6 bases). Per the germline V gene, CDR1 is MNHEY and CDR2 is SMNVEV (reference sequence). V dropped 5 bases and J dropped 0 bases, with 14 bases sitting between them. The CDR3 contains 15 residues.

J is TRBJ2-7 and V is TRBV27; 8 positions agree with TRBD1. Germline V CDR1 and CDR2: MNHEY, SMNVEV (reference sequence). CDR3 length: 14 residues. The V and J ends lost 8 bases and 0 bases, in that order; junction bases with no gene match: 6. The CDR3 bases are TGTGCCAGCCGACAGGGGCCCTACTCCTACGAGCAGTACTTC. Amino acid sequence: CASRQGPYSYEQYF.

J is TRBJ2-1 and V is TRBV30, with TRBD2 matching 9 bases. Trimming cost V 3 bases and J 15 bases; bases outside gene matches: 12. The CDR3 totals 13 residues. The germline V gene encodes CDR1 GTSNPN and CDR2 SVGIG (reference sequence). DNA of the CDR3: TGTGCCTGGAGCCCGGACGTAGCGGGAGTCGGGTTCTTC. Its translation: CAWSPDVAGVGFF.

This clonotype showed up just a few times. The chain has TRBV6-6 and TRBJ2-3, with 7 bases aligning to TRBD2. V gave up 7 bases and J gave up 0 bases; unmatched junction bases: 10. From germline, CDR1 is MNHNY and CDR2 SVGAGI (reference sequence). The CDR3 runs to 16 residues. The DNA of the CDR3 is TGTGCCAGCAACCCAGCGGGGCCCTCTAGCACAGATACGCAGTATTTT. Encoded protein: CASNPAGPSSTDTQYF.

CDR3 coding DNA: TGTGCCAGCAGTGGCGGACAGGCCGCAAATCAGCCCCAGCATTTT. This codes for CASSGGQAANQPQHF. V and J are TRBV25-1 and TRBJ1-5, with 7 bases lining up with TRBD1. This CDR3 is built from 15 residues. CDR1 is MGHDK and CDR2 is SYGVNS in the germline V gene. V lost 4 bases to trimming and J lost 4 bases; unmatched junction nucleotides: 7. The variable domain in full, completed from reference TRBV25-1 and TRBJ1-5, reads EADIYQTPRYLVIGTGKKITLECSQTMGHDKMYWYQQDPGMELHLIHYSYGVNSTEKGDLSSESTVSRIRTEHFPLTLESARPSHTSQYLCASSGGQAANQPQHFGDGTRLSIL.

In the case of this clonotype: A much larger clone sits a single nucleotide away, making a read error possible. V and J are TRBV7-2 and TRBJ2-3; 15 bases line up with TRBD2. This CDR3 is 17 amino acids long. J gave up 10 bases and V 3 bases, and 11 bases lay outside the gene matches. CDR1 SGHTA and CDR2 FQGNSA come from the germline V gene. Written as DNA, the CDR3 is TGTGCCAGCAGCTTCGGACTAGCGGGGGGGCTTAGGGATCCGCAGTATTTT. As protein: CASSFGLAGGLRDPQYF.

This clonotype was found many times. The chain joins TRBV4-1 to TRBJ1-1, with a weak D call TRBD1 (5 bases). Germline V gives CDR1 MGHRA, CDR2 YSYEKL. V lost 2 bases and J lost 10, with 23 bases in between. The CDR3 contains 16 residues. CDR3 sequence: CASSQQNLIGVEVAFF. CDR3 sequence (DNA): TGCGCCAGCAGCCAACAAAATTTGATAGGGGTGGAAGTAGCTTTCTTT.

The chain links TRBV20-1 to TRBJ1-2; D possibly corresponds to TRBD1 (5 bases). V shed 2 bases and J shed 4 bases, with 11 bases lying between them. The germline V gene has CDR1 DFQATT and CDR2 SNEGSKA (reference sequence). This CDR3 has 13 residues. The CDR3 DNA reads TGCAGTGCTAGATCCGTAGACAGCTATGGCTACACCTTC. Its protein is CSARSVDSYGYTF.

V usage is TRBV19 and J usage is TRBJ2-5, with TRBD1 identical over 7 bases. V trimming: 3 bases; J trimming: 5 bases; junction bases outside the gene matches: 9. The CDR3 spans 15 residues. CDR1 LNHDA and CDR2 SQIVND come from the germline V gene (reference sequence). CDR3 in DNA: TGTGCCAGTAGTATCGGGGCAGGGGGTCGGGAGACCCAGTACTTC. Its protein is CASSIGAGGRETQYF.

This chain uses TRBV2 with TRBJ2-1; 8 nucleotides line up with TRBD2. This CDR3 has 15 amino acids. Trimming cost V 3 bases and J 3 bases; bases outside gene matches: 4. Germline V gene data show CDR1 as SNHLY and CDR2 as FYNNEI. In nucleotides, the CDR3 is TGTGCCAGCAGTGAGAGTAGCGGGAACTACAATGAGCAGTTCTTC. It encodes CASSESSGNYNEQFF.

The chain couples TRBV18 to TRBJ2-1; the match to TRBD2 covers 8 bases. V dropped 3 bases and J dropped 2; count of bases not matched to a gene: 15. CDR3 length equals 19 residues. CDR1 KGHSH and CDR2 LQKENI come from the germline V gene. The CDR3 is CASSPPGYGAGDPYNEQFF. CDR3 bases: TGTGCCAGCTCACCCCCGGGCTATGGAGCGGGAGACCCCTACAATGAGCAGTTCTTC.

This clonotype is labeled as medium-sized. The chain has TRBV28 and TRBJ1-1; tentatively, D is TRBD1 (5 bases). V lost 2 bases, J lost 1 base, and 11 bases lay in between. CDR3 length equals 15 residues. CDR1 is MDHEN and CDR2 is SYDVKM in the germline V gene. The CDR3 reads CASSLRQTGNTEAFF. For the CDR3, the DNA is TGTGCCAGCAGTTTACGTCAAACAGGGAACACTGAAGCTTTCTTT.